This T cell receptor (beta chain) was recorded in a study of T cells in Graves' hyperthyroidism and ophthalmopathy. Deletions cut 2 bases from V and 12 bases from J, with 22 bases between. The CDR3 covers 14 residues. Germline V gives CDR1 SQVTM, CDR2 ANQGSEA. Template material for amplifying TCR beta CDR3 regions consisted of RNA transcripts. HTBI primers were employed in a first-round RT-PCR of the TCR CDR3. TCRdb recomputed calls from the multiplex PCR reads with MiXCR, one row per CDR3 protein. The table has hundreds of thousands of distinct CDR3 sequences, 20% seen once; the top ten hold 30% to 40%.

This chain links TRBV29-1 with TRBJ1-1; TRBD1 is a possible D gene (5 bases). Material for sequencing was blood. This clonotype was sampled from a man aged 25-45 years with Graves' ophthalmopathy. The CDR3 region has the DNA TGCAGCGTTGAACGGCAGGGATATGATAGAGTCTCTTTCTTT. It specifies CSVERQGYDRVSFF.